What follows are 14 T cell receptor beta chains derived from one specimen sequenced in a study of T cell changes during pregnancy in multiple sclerosis. Some clones are missing from TCRdb's copy, which holds only in-frame ones; the method was immunoSEQ multiplex PCR. This sample yields approximately 21,000 clones, of which approximately 80% are seen a single time; 15% to 18% belongs to the top ten. The sequencing used CD8+ T cells from peripheral blood mononuclear cells, collected in the first trimester of pregnancy. The receptors were gathered from a female donor in good health, enrolled as a control in a pregnancy study.

The V and J genes are TRBV6-1 and TRBJ1-2; TRBD1 agrees at 11 bases. The V gene end was trimmed by 7 bases and the J gene end by 9 bases; junction bases not matched to a gene: 10. In germline, CDR1 is MNHNS, CDR2 SASEGT. The CDR3 spans 14 residues. This CDR3 is CASIKGTGGDRYTF. The DNA for the CDR3 is TGTGCCAGCATCAAAGGGACAGGGGGGGATCGCTACACCTTC.

The chain uses TRBV4-3 and TRBJ2-5, with TRBD2 matching 8 bases. The CDR3 is made up of 15 amino acids. J lost 2 bases, V lost 2 bases, and 4 bases had no gene match. From germline, CDR1 is LGHNA and CDR2 YSLEER. As DNA, the CDR3 is TGCGCCAGCAGCCAAACCGGGGGGGGACAAGAGACCCAGTACTTC. It yields the protein CASSQTGGGQETQYF.

The chain has TRBV5-1 and TRBJ2-7, with TRBD2 as a possible D gene (7 bases). Germline values: CDR1 SGHRS, CDR2 YFSETQ. V dropped 3 bases and J dropped 0 bases, with 28 bases sitting between them. The CDR3 sequence is 20 residues long. Written as DNA, the CDR3 is TGCGCCAGCAGCTGGACAACAGGGCCGTTAGCGGGTCTTAGCTCCTACGAGCAGTACTTC. Protein product: CASSWTTGPLAGLSSYEQYF.

CDR3 amino acids: CASTRGDWGNEQFF. The CDR3 coding sequence is TGTGCCAGCACCCGAGGGGACTGGGGTAATGAGCAGTTCTTC. The chain couples TRBV9 to TRBJ2-1; possible D gene TRBD2, 6 bases. The CDR3 is made up of 14 amino acids. Germline V lookup: CDR1 SGDLS, CDR2 YYNGEE. The V end was cut by 6 bases, the J end by 7 bases, with 17 bases between.

This clone was counted a single time. The gene calls are TRBV6-4 and TRBJ2-2; 12 bases match TRBD2. The CDR3 runs 16 residues. After removal of 3 bases from V and 7 bases from J, the junction contained 6 bases not matched to a gene. The germline CDR1 and CDR2 sequences are MRHNA and SNTAGT. This chain's CDR3 is CASSEGLAGGNGELFF. CDR3 nucleotide sequence: TGTGCCAGCAGTGAGGGGCTAGCGGGAGGGAACGGGGAGCTGTTTTTT.

The chain has TRBV7-9 and TRBJ1-5, with D possibly matching TRBD1 (6 bases). CDR3 length: 14 amino acids. CDR1 and CDR2 from the germline V gene are SEHNR and FQNEAQ (reference sequence). V dropped 4 bases and J dropped 4 bases, with 11 bases sitting between them. The CDR3 spells CASSSGQPNQPQHF. In DNA, the CDR3 is TGTGCCAGCAGCTCCGGACAGCCTAATCAGCCCCAGCATTTT.

CDR3 in amino acids: CSVDRGMNTEAFF. The CDR3 nucleotides are TGCAGCGTGGACAGGGGTATGAACACTGAAGCTTTCTTT. The genes are TRBV29-1 and TRBJ1-1, with 9 bases lining up with TRBD1. V shed 6 bases, J shed 0 bases, and the junction held 2 bases outside the gene matches. The CDR3 loop spans 13 amino acids. Germline CDR1 SQVTM, CDR2 ANQGSEA.

The V call is TRBV5-1, the J call TRBJ2-3; TRBD2 is a possible D gene (6 bases). CDR1 and CDR2 (germline): SGHRS, YFSETQ. The CDR3 runs to 11 residues. The germline V and J ends were trimmed by 5 bases and 5 bases, with 6 bases remaining between them. The CDR3 loop is CASREGDTQYF. The CDR3 DNA follows: TGCGCCAGCAGGGAGGGAGATACGCAGTATTTT.

The genes are TRBV27 and TRBJ2-1; 7 bases map to TRBD2. V dropped 0 bases and J dropped 8; count of bases not matched to a gene: 7. The germline V gene has CDR1 MNHEY and CDR2 SMNVEV (reference sequence). This CDR3 contains 15 residues. CDR3 sequence: CASSLSPARGDEQFF. The DNA of the CDR3 is TGTGCCAGCAGTTTATCTCCCGCACGGGGGGATGAGCAGTTCTTC.

The chain joins TRBV5-4 to TRBJ1-2; the match to TRBD1 covers 10 bases. In germline, CDR1 is SGHNT, CDR2 YYREEE (reference sequence). The V gene end was trimmed by 4 bases and the J gene end by 4 bases; junction bases not matched to a gene: 7. The CDR3 has 15 amino acids. Here the CDR3 DNA reads TGTGCCAGCAGCGATGGGACAGGGGCTTTCTATGGCTACACCTTC. Translation: CASSDGTGAFYGYTF.

The J gene is TRBJ1-5, the V gene TRBV27, with 11 bases lining up with TRBD1. Germline V gene lookup returns CDR1 MNHEY and CDR2 SMNVEV (reference sequence). V gave up 2 bases and J gave up 5 bases; unmatched junction bases: 2. The CDR3 is 15 amino acids. CDR3 protein: CASSLGTGGDQPQHF. CDR3 nucleotide sequence: TGTGCCAGCAGTTTAGGGACAGGGGGGGATCAGCCCCAGCATTTT.

The genes are TRBV2 and TRBJ1-6; 8 positions match TRBD1. The CDR3 is made up of 15 amino acids. The V and J ends lost 3 bases and 4 bases, in that order; junction bases with no gene match: 2. Germline lookup yields CDR1 SNHLY and CDR2 FYNNEI. The CDR3 region has the DNA TGTGCCAGCAGTGACAGGGGGCCATATAATTCACCCCTCCACTTT. Amino acid sequence: CASSDRGPYNSPLHF.

This clone counts as medium-sized. V and J are TRBV19 and TRBJ2-1, with 13 bases identical to TRBD2. CDR3 length equals 16 residues. V shed 4 bases and J 10 bases; nucleotides not matched to a gene: 10. Germline lookup yields CDR1 LNHDA and CDR2 SQIVND (reference sequence). CDR3 in DNA: TGTGCCAGTAGTACCTCCGGGACTAGCGGGGCAGAAGAGCAGTTCTTC. This sequence encodes CASSTSGTSGAEEQFF.

V and J are TRBV27 and TRBJ1-5; maybe TRBD1 (5 bases). CDR3 length equals 16 residues. V was clipped by 6 bases and J by 0 bases, with 15 bases between them. Per the germline V gene, CDR1 is MNHEY and CDR2 is SMNVEV (reference sequence). The CDR3 DNA sequence: TGTGCCAGCAGAGGGGCCGGGGGTTATAGCAATCAGCCCCAGCATTTT. Translating gives CASRGAGGYSNQPQHF.